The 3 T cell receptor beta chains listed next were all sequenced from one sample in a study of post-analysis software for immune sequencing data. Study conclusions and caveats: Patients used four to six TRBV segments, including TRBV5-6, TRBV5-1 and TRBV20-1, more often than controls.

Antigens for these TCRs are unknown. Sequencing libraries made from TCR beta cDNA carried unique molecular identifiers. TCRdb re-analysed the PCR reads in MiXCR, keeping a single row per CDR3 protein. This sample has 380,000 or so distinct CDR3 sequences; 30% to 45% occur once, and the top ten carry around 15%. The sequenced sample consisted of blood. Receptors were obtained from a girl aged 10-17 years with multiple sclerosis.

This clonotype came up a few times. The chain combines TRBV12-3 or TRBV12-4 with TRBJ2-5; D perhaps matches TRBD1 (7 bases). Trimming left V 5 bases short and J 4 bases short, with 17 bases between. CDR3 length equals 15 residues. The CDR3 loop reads CASSVTGEAGETQYF. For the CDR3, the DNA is TGTGCCAGCAGTGTAACAGGGGAGGCAGGAGAGACCCAGTACTTC.

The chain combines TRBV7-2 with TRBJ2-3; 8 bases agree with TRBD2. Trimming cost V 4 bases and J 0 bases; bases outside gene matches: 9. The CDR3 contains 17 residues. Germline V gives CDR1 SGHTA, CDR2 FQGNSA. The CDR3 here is CASSSRTGGPSTDTQYF. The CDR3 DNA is TGTGCCAGCAGCTCCCGCACGGGGGGGCCCAGCACAGATACGCAGTATTTT.

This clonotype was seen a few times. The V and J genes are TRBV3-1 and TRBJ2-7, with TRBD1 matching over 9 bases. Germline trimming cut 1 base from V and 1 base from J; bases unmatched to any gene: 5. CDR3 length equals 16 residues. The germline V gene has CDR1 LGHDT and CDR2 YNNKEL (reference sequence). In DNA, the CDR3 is TGTGCCAGCAGCCAAGGAGGGACAGGGCTATCCTACGAGCAGTACTTC. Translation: CASSQGGTGLSYEQYF.